Reported below is one T cell receptor beta chain. Its specificity is unknown. These data come from a study of human versus mouse CDR3 diversity and MHC coevolution. Study-level information: Valid reads per sample ranged from 0.6 x 10^7 to 1.6 x 10^7. The study's findings and limits: The lowest clonal inequality scores came from most of the three human donors.

Method: immunoSEQ multiplex PCR; TCRdb's copy keeps in-frame clones and lacks some. The sample gives around 74,000 clones, under 95% of which show up once; roughly 0.16% is in the top ten. The CDR3 has 13 residues. CDR1 is MNHEY, CDR2 SMNVEV, per germline (reference sequence). V was cut by 4 bases and J by 11 bases, with 15 bases left in between. J is TRBJ1-3 and V is TRBV27; D is undetermined. Material for sequencing was naive CD4+ T cells from blood. Subset of the sample: CD45RO-negative CD62L-positive naive CD4 T cells. The source of this sequence is a person between 25 and 75 years old in good health. The CDR3 spells CASSWPRETSIYF. Here the CDR3 DNA reads TGTGCCAGCAGTTGGCCTAGGGAGACCTCCATATATTTT.